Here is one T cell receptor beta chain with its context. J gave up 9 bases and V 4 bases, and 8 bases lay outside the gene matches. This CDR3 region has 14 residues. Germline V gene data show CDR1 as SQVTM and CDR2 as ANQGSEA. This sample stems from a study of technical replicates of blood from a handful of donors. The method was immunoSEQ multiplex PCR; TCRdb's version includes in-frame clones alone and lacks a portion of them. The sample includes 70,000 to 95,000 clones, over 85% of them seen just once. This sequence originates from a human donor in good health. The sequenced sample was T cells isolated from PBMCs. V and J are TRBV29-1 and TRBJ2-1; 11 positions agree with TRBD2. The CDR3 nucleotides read TGCAGCGTTGGTATTAGCGGGAGGGCCACTGAGCAGTTCTTC. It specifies CSVGISGRATEQFF.